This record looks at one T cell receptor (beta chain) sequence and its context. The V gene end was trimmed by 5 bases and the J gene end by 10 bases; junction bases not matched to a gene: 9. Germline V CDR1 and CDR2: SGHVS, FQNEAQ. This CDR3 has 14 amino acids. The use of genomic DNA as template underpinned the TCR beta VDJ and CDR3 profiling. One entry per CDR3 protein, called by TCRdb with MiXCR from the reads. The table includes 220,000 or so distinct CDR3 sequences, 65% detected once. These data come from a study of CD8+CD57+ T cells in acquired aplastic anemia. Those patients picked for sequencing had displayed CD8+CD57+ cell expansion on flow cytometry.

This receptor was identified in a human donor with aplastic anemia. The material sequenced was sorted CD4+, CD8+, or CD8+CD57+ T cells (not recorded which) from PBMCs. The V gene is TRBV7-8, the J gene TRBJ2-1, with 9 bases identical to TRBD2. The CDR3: CASSRKREEREQFF. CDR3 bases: TGTGCCAGCAGCAGAAAGCGGGAGGAACGGGAGCAGTTCTTC.